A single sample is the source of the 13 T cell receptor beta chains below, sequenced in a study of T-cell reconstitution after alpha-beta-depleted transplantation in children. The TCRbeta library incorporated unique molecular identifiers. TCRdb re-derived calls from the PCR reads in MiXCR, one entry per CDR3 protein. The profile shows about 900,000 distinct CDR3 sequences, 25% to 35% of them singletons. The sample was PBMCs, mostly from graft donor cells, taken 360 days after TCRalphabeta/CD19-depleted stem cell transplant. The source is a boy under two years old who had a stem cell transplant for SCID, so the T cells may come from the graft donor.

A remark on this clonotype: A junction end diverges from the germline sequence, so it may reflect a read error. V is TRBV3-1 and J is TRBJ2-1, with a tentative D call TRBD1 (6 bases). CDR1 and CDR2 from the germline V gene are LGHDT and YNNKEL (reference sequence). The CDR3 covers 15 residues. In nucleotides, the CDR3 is TGTGCCAGCAGCCGACGGTTTTTGCCCGGGACAAGAGGTGTCTTC. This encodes CASSRRFLPGTRGVF.

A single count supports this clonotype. For the CDR3, the DNA is TGTGCCAGCAGCGTAGGGTCAGCTGGGGCCAACGTCCTGACTTTC. As protein: CASSVGSAGANVLTF. V usage is TRBV9 and J usage is TRBJ2-6; D is undetermined. Trimming left V 0 bases short and J 2 bases short, with 6 bases between. The CDR3 contains 15 residues. CDR1 and CDR2 (germline): SGDLS, YYNGEE.

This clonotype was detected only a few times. CDR3 protein: CSVGRGETDEQYF. The CDR3 nucleotides read TGCAGCGTTGGACGCGGTGAAACGGACGAGCAGTACTTC. The chain employs TRBV29-1 and TRBJ2-7; D is ambiguous. CDR1 and CDR2 from the germline V gene are SQVTM and ANQGSEA. The CDR3 is made up of 13 amino acids. The V end was cut by 4 bases, the J end by 5 bases, with 15 bases between.

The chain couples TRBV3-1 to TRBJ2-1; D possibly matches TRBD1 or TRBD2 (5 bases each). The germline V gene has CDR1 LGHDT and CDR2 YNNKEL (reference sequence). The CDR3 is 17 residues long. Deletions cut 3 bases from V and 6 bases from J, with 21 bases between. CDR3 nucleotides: TGTGCCAGCAGCCAGGGCCAGCGCGCAGGGAGCGGCAATGAGCAGTTCTTC. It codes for CASSQGQRAGSGNEQFF.

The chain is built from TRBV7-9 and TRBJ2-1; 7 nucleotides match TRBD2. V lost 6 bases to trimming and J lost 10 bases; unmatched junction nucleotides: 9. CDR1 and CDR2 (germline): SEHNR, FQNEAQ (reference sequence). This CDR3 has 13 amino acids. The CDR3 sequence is CASSPAGDGEQFF. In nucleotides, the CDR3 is TGTGCCAGCAGTCCCGCGGGGGATGGGGAGCAGTTCTTC.

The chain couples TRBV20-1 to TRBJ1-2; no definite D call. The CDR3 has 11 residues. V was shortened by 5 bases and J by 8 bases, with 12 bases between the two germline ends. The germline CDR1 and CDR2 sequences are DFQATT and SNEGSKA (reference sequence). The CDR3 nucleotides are TGCAGTGCTCCCGAGGCGGGGGGCTACACCTTC. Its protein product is CSAPEAGGYTF.

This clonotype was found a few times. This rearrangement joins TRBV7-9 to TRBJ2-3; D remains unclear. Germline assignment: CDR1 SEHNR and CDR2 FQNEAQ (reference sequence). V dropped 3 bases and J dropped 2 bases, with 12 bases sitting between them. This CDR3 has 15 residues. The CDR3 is CASSFPLGSTDTQYF. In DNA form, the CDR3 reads TGTGCCAGCAGCTTCCCCCTGGGGTCCACAGATACGCAGTATTTT.

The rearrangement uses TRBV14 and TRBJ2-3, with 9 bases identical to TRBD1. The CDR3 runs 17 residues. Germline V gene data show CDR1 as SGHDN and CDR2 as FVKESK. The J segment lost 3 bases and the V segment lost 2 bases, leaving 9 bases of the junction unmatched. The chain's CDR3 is CASSQRNRGRMTDTQYF. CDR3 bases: TGTGCCAGCAGCCAAAGAAACAGGGGGCGGATGACAGATACGCAGTATTTT. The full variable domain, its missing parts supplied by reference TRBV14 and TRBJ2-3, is EAGVTQFPSHSVIEKGQTVTLRCDPISGHDNLYWYRRVMGKEIKFLLHFVKESKQDESGMPNNRFLAERTGGTYSTLKVQPAELEDSGVYFCASSQRNRGRMTDTQYFGPGTRLTVL.

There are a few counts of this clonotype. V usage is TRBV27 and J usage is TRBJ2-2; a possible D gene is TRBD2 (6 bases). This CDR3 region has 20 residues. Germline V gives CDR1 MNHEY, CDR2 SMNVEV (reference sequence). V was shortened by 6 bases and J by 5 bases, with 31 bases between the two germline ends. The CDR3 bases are TGTGCCAGCAGAATTACCCCGGGACTCGAGATCAGCGGGCGAACCGGGGAGCTGTTTTTT. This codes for CASRITPGLEISGRTGELFF.

The CDR3 bases are TGTGCCAGCAGTTTATCTGCCGGGACAGGGATCTATGGCTACACCTTC. This gives the protein CASSLSAGTGIYGYTF. This chain connects TRBV27 to TRBJ1-2, with 9 bases that match TRBD1. This CDR3 is built from 16 residues. After removal of 0 bases from V and 4 bases from J, the junction contained 6 bases not matched to a gene. Looked up from germline, CDR1 is MNHEY and CDR2 is SMNVEV (reference sequence).

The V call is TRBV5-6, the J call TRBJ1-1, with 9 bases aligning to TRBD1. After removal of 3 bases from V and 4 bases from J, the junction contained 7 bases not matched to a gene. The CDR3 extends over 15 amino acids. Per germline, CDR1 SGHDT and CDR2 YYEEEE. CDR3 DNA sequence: TGTGCCAGCAGCTCTACAGGGGGCCGCGGCACTGAAGCTTTCTTT. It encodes CASSSTGGRGTEAFF.

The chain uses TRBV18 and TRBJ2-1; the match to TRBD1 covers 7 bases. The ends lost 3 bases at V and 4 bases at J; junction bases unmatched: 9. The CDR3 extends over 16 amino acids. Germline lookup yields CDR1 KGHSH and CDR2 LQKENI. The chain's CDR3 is CASSPWDSGLYNEQFF. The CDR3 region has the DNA TGTGCCAGCTCACCCTGGGACAGCGGTCTATACAATGAGCAGTTCTTC.

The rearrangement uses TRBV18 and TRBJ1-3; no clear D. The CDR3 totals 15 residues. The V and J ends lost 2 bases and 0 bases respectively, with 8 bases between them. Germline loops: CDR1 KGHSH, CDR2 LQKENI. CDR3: CASSPRASSGNTIYF. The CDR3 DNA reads TGTGCCAGCTCACCAAGAGCGAGCTCTGGAAACACCATATATTTT. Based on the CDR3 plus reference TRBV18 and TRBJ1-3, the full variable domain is NAGVMQNPRHLVRRRGQEARLRCSPMKGHSHVYWYRQLPEEGLKFMVYLQKENIIDESGMPKERFSAEFPKEGPSILRIQQVVRGDSAAYFCASSPRASSGNTIYFGEGSWLTVV.